This T cell receptor beta chain was identified in a study of blood T cell repertoires in COVID-19. The CDR3 loop spans 15 amino acids. V was pared by 2 bases and J by 10 bases, with 15 bases between. The germline V gene has CDR1 MNHEY and CDR2 SVGAGI. Original processing methods: Reference gene primer amplification yielded estimated nucleated cell counts. Libraries were prepared by immunoSEQ multiplex PCR; TCRdb keeps only in-frame clonotypes and omits some of them. D and trimming were read from the DNA, whereas the V and J calls and clone size are those reported in that table. The sample lists roughly 42,000 clones; under 85% were seen once.

The chain uses TRBV6-5 and TRBJ1-6, with D unresolved. The sequenced material came from peripheral blood. This clonotype originated in a woman aged 80 or older with acute or convalescent COVID-19. For the CDR3, the DNA is TGTGCCAGCAGTTACGACAATATGGCGGGCTCACCCCTCCACTTT. Its protein is CASSYDNMAGSPLHF.